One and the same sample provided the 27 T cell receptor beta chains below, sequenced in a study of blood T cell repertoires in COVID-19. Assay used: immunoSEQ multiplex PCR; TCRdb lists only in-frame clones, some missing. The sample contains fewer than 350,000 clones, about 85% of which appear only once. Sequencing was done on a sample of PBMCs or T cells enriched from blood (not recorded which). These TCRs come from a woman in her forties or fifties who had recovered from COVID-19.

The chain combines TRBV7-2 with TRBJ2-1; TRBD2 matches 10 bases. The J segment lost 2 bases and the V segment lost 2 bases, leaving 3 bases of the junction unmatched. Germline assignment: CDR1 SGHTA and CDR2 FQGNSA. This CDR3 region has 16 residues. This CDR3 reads CASSLKREGPYNEQFF. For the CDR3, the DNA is TGTGCCAGCAGCTTAAAGCGGGAGGGCCCCTACAATGAGCAGTTCTTC.

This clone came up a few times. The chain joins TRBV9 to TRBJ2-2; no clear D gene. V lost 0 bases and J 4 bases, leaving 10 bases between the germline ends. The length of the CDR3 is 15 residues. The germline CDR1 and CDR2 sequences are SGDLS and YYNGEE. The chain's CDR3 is CASSVAGHSTGELFF. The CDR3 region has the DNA TGTGCCAGCAGCGTAGCGGGTCACTCCACCGGGGAGCTGTTTTTT.

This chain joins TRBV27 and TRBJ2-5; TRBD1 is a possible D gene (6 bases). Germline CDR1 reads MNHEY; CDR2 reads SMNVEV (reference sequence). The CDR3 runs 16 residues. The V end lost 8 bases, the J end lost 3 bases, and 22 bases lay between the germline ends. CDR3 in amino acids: CASRNFGQGREETQYF. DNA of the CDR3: TGTGCCAGCCGTAACTTCGGTCAGGGGCGAGAAGAGACCCAGTACTTC.

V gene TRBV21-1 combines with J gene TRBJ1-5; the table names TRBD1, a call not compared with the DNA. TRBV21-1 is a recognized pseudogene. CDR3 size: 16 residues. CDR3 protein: CASSKKGQLGNQPQHF. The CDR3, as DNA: TGTGCCAGCAGCAAAAAGGGACAGCTCGGCAATCAGCCCCAGCATTTT.

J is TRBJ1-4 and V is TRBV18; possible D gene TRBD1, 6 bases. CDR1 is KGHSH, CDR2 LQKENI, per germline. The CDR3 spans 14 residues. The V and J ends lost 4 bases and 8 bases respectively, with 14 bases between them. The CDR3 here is CASSLGTPIEKLFF. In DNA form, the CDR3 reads TGTGCCAGCTCACTCGGGACACCGATAGAAAAACTGTTTTTT. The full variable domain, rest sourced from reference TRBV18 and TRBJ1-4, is NAGVMQNPRHLVRRRGQEARLRCSPMKGHSHVYWYRQLPEEGLKFMVYLQKENIIDESGMPKERFSAEFPKEGPSILRIQQVVRGDSAAYFCASSLGTPIEKLFFGSGTQLSVL.

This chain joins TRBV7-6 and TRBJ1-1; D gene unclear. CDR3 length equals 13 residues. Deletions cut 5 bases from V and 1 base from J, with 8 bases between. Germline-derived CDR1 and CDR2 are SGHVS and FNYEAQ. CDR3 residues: CASSMDWNTEAFF. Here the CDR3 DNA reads TGTGCCAGCAGCATGGACTGGAACACTGAAGCTTTCTTT.

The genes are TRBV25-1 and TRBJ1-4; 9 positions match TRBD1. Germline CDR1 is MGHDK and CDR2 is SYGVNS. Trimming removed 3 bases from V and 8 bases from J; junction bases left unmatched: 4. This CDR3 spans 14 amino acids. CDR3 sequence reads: CASSDWTGAEKLFF. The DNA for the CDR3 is TGTGCCAGCAGTGACTGGACAGGGGCCGAAAAACTGTTTTTT.

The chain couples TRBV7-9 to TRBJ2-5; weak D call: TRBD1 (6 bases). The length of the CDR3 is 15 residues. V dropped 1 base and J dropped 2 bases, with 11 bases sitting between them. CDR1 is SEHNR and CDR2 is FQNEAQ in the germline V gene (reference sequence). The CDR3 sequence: CASSLGAGVQETQYF. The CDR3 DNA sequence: TGTGCCAGCAGCTTAGGGGCAGGGGTACAAGAGACCCAGTACTTC.

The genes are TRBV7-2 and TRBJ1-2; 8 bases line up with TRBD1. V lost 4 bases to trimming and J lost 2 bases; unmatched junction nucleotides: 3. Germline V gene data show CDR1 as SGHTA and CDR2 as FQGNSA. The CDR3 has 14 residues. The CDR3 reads CASSSYRGNYGYTF. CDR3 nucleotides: TGTGCCAGCAGCTCCTACAGGGGGAACTATGGCTACACCTTC.

The DNA of the CDR3 is TGCGCCAGCAGTGACGGCCGGGGGTGGTATCGGTACTTC. Residues: CASSDGRGWYRYF. The chain has TRBV10-1 and TRBJ2-7, with D possibly matching TRBD2 (6 bases). The germline gives CDR1 WNHNN, CDR2 SYGVQD (reference sequence). This CDR3 has 13 residues. V lost 3 bases and J lost 12, with 18 bases in between.

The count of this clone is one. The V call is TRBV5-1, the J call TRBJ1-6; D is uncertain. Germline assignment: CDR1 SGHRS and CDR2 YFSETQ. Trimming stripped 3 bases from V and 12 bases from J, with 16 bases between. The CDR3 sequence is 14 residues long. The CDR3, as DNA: TGCGCCAGCAGCTCACGGGAGGTAGGGAAACCCCTCCACTTT. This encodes CASSSREVGKPLHF.

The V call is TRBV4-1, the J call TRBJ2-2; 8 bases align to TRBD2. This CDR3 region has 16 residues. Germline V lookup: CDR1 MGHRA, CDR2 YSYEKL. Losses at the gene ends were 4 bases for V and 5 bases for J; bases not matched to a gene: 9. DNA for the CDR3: TGCGCCAGCAGCCTTGTGGCGGGGGGTTGGACCGGGGAGCTGTTTTTT. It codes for CASSLVAGGWTGELFF.

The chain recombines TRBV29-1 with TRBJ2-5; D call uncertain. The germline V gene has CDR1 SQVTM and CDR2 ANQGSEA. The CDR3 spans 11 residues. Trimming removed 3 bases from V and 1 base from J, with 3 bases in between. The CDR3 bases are TGCAGCGTTGAGGCCCAAGAGACCCAGTACTTC. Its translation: CSVEAQETQYF.

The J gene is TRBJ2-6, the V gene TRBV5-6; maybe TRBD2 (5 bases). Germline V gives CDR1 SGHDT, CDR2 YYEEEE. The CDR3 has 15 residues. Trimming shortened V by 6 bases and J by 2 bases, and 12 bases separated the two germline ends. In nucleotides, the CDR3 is TGTGCCAGCAACCTTCGGGGTCCTGGGGCCAACGTCCTGACTTTC. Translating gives CASNLRGPGANVLTF.

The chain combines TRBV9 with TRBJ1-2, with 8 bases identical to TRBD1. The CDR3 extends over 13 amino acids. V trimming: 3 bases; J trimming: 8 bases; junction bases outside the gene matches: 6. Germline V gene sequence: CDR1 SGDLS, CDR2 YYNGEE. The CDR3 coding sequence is TGTGCCAGCAGCGCTGCGACAGGGGACGGCTACACCTTC. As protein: CASSAATGDGYTF.

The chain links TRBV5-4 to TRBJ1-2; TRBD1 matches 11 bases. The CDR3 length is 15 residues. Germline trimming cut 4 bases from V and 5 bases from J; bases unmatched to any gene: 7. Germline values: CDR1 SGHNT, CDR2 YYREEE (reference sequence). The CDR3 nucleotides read TGTGCCAGCAGCCATGGACAGGGGGCTGGTTATGGCTACACCTTC. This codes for CASSHGQGAGYGYTF.

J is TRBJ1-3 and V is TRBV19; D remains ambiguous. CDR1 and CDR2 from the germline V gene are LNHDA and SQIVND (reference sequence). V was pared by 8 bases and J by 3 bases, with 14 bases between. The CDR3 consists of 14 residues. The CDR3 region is CASYNSYFGNTIYF. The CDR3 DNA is TGTGCCAGTTATAACAGCTACTTTGGAAACACCATATATTTT.

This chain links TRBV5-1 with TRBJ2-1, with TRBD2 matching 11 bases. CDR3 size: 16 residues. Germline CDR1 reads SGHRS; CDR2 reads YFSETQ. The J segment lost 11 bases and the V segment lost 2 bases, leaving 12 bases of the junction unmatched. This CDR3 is CASSLGAVSGGDKQFF. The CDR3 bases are TGCGCCAGCAGCTTAGGTGCGGTTAGCGGGGGGGATAAGCAGTTCTTC. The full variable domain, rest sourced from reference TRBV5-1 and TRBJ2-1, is KAGVTQTPRYLIKTRGQQVTLSCSPISGHRSVSWYQQTPGQGLQFLFEYFSETQRNKGNFPGRFSGRQFSNSRSEMNVSTLELGDSALYLCASSLGAVSGGDKQFFGPGTRLTVL.

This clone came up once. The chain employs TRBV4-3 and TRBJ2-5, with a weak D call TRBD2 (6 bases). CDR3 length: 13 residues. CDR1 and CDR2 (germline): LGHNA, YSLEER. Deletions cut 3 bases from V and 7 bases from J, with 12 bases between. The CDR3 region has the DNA TGCGCCAGCAGCCAGGGGGAGGCCGGGACCCAGTACTTC. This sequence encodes CASSQGEAGTQYF.

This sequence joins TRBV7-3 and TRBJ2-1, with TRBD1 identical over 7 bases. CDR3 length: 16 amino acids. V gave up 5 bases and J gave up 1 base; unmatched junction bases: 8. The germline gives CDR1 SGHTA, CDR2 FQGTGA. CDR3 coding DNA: TGTGCCAGCAGCCGAACAGGGGATAGTTCCTACAATGAGCAGTTCTTC. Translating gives CASSRTGDSSYNEQFF. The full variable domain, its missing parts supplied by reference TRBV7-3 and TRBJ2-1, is GAGVSQTPSNKVTEKGKYVELRCDPISGHTALYWYRQSLGQGPEFLIYFQGTGAADDSGLPNDRFFAVRPEGSVSTLKIQRTERGDSAVYLCASSRTGDSSYNEQFFGPGTRLTVL.

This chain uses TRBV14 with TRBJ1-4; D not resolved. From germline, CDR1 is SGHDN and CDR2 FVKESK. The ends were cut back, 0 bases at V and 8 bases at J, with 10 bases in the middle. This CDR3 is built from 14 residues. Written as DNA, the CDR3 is TGTGCCAGCAGCCAAGAACTCGCGGGGGAAAAACTGTTTTTT. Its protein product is CASSQELAGEKLFF. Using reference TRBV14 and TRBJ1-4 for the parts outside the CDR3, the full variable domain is EAGVTQFPSHSVIEKGQTVTLRCDPISGHDNLYWYRRVMGKEIKFLLHFVKESKQDESGMPNNRFLAERTGGTYSTLKVQPAELEDSGVYFCASSQELAGEKLFFGSGTQLSVL.

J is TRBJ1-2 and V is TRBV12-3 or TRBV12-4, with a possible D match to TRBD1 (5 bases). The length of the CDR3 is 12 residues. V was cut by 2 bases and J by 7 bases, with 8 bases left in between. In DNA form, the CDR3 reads TGTGCCAGCAGTTTAATGGGGGGTGGCTACACCTTC. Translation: CASSLMGGGYTF.

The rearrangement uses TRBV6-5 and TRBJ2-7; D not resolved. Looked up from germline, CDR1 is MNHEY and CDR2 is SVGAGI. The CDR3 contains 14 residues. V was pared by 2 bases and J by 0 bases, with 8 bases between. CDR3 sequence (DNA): TGTGCCAGCAGTTACATCGCAGGCTCCTACGAGCAGTACTTC. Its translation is CASSYIAGSYEQYF.

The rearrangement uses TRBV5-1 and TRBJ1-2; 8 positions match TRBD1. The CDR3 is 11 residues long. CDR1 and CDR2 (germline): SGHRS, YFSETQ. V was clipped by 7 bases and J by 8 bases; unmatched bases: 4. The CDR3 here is CASLTGDGYTF. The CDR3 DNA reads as TGCGCCAGCCTGACAGGGGACGGCTACACCTTC.

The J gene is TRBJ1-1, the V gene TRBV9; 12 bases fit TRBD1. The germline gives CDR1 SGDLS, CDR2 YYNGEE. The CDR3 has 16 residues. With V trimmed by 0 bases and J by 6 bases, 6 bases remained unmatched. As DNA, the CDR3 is TGTGCCAGCAGCGTAGCCGGGGACAGGGGGCTCGCTGAAGCTTTCTTT. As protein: CASSVAGDRGLAEAFF.

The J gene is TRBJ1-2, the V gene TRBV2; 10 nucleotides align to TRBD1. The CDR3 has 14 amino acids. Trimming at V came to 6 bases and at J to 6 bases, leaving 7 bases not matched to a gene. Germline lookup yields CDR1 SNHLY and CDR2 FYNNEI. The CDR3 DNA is TGTGCCAGCAGCTTTAGACAGGGGGCAGATGGCTACACCTTC. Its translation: CASSFRQGADGYTF. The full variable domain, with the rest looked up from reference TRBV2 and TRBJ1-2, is EPEVTQTPSHQVTQMGQEVILRCVPISNHLYFYWYRQILGQKVEFLVSFYNNEISEKSEIFDDQFSVERPDGSNFTLKIRSTKLEDSAMYFCASSFRQGADGYTFGSGTRLTVV.

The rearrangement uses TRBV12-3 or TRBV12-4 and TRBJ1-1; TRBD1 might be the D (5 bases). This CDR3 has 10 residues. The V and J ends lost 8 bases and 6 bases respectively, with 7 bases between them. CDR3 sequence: CASQGSEAFF. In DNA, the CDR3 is TGTGCCAGCCAGGGCTCTGAAGCTTTCTTT.